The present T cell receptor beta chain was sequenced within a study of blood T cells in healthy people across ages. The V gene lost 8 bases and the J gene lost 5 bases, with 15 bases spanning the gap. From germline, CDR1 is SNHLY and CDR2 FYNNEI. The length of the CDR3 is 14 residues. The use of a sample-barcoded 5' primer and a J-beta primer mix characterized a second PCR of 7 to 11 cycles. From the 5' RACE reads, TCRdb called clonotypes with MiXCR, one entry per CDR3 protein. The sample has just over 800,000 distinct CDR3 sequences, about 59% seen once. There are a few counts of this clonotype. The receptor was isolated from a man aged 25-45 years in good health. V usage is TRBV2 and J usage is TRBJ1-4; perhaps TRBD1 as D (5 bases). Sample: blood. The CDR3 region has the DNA TGTGCCAGCGGGGACGAGAACACCAATGAAAAACTGTTTTTT. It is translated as CASGDENTNEKLFF.